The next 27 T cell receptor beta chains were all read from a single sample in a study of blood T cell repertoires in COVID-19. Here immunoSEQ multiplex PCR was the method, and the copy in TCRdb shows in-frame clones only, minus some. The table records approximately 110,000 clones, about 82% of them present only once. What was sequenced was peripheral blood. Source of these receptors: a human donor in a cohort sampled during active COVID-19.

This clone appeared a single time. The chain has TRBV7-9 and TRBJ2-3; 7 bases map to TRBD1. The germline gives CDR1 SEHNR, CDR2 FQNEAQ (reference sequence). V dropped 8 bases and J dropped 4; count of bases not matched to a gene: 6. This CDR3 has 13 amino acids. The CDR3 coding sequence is TGTGCCAGCCCCGAGGGGGCTCCAGATACGCAGTATTTT. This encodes CASPEGAPDTQYF.

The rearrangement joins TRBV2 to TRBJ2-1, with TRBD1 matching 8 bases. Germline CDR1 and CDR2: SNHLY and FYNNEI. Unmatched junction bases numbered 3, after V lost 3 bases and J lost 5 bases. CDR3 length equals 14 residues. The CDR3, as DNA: TGTGCCAGCAGTGACAGGGGGCACGACAATGAGCAGTTCTTC. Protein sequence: CASSDRGHDNEQFF.

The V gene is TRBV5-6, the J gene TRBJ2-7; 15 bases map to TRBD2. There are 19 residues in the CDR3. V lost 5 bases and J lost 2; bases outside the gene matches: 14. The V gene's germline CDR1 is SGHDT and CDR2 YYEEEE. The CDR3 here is CASRLRTSGRAYGAYEQYF. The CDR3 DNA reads TGTGCCAGCAGACTACGGACTAGCGGGAGGGCCTATGGGGCCTACGAGCAGTACTTC.

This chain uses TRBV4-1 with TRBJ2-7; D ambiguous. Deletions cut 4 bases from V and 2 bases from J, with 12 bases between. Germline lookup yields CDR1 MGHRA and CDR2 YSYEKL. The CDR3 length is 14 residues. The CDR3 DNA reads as TGCGCCAGCAGCCGCGACATCCCCCCCTACGAGCAGTACTTC. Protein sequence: CASSRDIPPYEQYF.

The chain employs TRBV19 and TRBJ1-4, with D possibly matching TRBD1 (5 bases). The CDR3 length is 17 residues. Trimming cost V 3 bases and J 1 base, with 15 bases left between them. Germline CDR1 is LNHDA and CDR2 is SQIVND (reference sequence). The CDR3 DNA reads TGTGCCAGTAGTATTTTCGTTACGGGGGTAACTAATGAAAAACTGTTTTTT. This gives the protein CASSIFVTGVTNEKLFF.

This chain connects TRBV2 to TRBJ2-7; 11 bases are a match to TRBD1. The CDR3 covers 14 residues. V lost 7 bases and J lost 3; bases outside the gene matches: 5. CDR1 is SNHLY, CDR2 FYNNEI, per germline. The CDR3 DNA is TGTGCCAGCACCTCGGACAGGGGGCGCTACGAGCAGTACTTC. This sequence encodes CASTSDRGRYEQYF. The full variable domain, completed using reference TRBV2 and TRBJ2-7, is EPEVTQTPSHQVTQMGQEVILRCVPISNHLYFYWYRQILGQKVEFLVSFYNNEISEKSEIFDDQFSVERPDGSNFTLKIRSTKLEDSAMYFCASTSDRGRYEQYFGPGTRLTVT.

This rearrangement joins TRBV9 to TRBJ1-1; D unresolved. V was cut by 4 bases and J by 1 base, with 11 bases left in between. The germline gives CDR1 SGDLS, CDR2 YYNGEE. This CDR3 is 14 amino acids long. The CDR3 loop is CASSPRGRNTEAFF. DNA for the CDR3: TGTGCCAGCAGCCCCCGAGGTAGGAACACTGAAGCTTTCTTT.

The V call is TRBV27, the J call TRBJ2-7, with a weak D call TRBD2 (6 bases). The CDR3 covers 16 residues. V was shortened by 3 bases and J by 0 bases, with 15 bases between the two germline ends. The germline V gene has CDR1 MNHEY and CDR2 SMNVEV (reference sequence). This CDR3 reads CASSFSSLAYSYEQYF. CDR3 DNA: TGTGCCAGCAGTTTTTCCAGCCTAGCGTACTCCTACGAGCAGTACTTC.

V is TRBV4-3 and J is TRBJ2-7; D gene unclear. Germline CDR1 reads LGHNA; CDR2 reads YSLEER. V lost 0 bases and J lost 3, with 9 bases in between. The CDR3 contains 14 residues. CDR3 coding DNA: TGCGCCAGCAGCCAAGATAACGGAGACTACGAGCAGTACTTC. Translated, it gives CASSQDNGDYEQYF.

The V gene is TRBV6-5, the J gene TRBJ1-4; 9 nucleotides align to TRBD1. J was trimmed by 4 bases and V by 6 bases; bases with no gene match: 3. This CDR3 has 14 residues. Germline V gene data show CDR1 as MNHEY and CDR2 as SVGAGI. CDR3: CASSWDRDNEKLFF. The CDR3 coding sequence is TGTGCCAGCAGCTGGGACAGGGATAATGAAAAACTGTTTTTT.

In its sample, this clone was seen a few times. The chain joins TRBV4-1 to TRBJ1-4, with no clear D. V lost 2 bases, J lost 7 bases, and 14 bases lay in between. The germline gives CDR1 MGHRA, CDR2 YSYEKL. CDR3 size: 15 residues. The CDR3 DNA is TGCGCCAGCAGCCAATGGAGGGTGGCGTTTGAAAAACTGTTTTTT. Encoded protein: CASSQWRVAFEKLFF.

CDR3 DNA sequence: TGTGCCAGCAGGGGGGGAGTGGAGGAAAAACTGTTTTTT. Protein sequence: CASRGGVEEKLFF. The chain joins TRBV6-5 to TRBJ1-4; D perhaps matches TRBD1 (5 bases). CDR1 is MNHEY and CDR2 is SVGAGI in the germline V gene. This CDR3 is built from 13 residues. V was shortened by 6 bases and J by 8 bases, with 13 bases between the two germline ends.

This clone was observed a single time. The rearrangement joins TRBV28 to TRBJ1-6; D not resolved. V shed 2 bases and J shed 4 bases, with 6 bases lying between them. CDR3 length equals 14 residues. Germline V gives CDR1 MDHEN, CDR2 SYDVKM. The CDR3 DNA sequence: TGTGCCAGCAGTTTAGGCGGTTATAATTCACCCCTCCACTTT. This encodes CASSLGGYNSPLHF. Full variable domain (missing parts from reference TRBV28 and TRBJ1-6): DVKVTQSSRYLVKRTGEKVFLECVQDMDHENMFWYRQDPGLGLRLIYFSYDVKMKEKGDIPEGYSVSREKKERFSLILESASTNQTSMYLCASSLGGYNSPLHFGNGTRLTVT.

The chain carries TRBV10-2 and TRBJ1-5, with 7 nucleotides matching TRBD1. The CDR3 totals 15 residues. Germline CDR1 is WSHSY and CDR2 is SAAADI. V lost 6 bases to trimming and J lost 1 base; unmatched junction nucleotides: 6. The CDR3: CASRHGTASNQPQHF. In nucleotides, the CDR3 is TGCGCCAGCAGACATGGGACAGCCAGCAATCAGCCCCAGCATTTT.

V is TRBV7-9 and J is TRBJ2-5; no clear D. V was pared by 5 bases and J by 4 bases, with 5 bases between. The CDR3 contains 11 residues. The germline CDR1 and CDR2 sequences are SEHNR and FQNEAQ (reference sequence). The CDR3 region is CASSIRETQYF. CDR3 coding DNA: TGTGCCAGCAGCATTCGAGAGACCCAGTACTTC.

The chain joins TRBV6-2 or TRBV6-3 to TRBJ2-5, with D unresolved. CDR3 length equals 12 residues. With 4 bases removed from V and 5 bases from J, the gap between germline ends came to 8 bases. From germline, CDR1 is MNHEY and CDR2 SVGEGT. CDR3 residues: CASSFGLETQYF. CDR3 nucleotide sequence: TGTGCCAGCAGTTTTGGGCTTGAGACCCAGTACTTC.

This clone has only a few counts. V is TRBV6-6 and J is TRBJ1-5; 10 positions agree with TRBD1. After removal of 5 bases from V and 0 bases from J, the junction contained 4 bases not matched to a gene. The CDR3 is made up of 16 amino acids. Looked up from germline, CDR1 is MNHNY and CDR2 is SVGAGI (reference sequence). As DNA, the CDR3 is TGTGCCAGCAGTAGACAGGGGGCAGATAGCAATCAGCCCCAGCATTTT. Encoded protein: CASSRQGADSNQPQHF.

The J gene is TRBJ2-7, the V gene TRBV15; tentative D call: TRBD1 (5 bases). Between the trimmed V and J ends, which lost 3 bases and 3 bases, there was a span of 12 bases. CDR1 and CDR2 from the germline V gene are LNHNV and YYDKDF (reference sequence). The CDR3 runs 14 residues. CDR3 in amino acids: CATSRDRRGYEQYF. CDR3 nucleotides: TGTGCCACCAGCAGGGACCGTAGGGGCTACGAGCAGTACTTC.

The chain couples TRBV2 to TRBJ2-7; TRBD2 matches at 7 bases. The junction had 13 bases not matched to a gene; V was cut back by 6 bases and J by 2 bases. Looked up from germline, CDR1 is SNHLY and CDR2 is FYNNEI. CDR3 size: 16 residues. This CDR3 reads CASSPLGGTATYEQYF. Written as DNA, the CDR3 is TGTGCCAGCAGCCCACTGGGGGGGACGGCCACCTACGAGCAGTACTTC.

In DNA form, the CDR3 reads TGTGCCAGCACAAGGGACAGGGATAGGGACAATGAGCAGTTCTTC. It specifies CASTRDRDRDNEQFF. The rearrangement joins TRBV2 to TRBJ2-1, with TRBD1 identical over 9 bases. The V gene's germline CDR1 is SNHLY and CDR2 FYNNEI. Trimming removed 7 bases from V and 5 bases from J; junction bases left unmatched: 9. This CDR3 is built from 15 residues.

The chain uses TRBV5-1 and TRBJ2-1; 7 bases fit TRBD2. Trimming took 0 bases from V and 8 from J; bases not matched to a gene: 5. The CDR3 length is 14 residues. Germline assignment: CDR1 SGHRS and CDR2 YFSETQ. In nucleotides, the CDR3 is TGCGCCAGCAGCTTGGGTGGCGGGAGTGATGAGCAGTTCTTC. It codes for CASSLGGGSDEQFF.

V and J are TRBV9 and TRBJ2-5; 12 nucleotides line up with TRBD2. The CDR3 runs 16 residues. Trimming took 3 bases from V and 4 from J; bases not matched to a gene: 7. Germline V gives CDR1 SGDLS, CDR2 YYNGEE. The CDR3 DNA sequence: TGTGCCAGCAGCGGGCGGGGGGGACTAGCGGGAGAGACCCAGTACTTC. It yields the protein CASSGRGGLAGETQYF.

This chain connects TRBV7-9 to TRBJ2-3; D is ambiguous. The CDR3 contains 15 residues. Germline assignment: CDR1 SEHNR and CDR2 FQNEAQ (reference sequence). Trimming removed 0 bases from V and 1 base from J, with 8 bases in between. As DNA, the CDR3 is TGTGCCAGCAGCTTAGCCGGTCCGGGCACAGATACGCAGTATTTT. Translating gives CASSLAGPGTDTQYF.

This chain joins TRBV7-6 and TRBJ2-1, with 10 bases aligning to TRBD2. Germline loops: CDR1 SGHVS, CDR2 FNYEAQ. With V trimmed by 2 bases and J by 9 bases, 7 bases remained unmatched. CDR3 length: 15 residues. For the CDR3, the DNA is TGTGCCAGCAGCTTAACGCTAGCGGGAGTGGGTGAGCAGTTCTTC. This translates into CASSLTLAGVGEQFF.

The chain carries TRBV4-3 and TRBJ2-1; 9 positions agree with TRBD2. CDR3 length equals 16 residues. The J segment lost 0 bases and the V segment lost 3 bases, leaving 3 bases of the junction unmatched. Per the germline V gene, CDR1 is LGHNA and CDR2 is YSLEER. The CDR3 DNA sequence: TGCGCCAGCAGCCAGTCGACTAGCGGCTCCTACAATGAGCAGTTCTTC. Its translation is CASSQSTSGSYNEQFF.

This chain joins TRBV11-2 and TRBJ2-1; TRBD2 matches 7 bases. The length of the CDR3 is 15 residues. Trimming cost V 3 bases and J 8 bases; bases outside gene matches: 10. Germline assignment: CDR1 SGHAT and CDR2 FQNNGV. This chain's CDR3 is CASSFRAGAGDEQFF. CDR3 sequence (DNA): TGTGCCAGCAGCTTTCGGGCGGGAGCAGGTGATGAGCAGTTCTTC.

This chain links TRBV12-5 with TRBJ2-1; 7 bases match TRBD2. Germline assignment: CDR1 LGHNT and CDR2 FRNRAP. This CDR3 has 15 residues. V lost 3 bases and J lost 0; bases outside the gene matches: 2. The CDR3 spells CASGFGGVSYNEQFF. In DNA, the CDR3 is TGTGCTAGTGGTTTTGGGGGGGTCTCCTACAATGAGCAGTTCTTC. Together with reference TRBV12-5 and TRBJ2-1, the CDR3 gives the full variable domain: DARVTQTPRHKVTEMGQEVTMRCQPILGHNTVFWYRQTMMQGLELLAYFRNRAPLDDSGMPKDRFSAEMPDATLATLKIQPSEPRDSAVYFCASGFGGVSYNEQFFGPGTRLTVL.